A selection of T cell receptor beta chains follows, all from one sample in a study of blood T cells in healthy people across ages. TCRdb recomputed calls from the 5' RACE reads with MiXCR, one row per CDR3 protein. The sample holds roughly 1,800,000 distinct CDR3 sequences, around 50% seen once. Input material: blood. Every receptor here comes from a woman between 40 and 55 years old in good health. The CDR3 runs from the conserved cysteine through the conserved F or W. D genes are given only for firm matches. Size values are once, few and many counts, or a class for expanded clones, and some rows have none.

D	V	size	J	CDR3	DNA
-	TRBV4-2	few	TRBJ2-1	CASSQDWTGRRYNEQFF	TGTGCCAGCAGCCAAGATTGGACGGGGCGTAGGTACAATGAGCAGTTCTTC
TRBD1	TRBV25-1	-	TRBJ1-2	CASSEFAGTGRYTF	TGTGCCAGCAGTGAATTTGCGGGGACAGGGCGCTACACCTTC
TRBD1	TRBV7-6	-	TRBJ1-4	CASSHGTGATANEKLFF	TGTGCCAGCAGCCATGGGACAGGGGCGACGGCTAATGAAAAACTGTTTTTT
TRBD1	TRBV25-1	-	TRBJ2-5	CAIQGVGETQYF	TGTGCCATCCAGGGGGTAGGGGAGACCCAGTACTTC
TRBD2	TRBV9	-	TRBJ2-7	CASSRQDSGDEQYF	TGTGCCAGCAGCAGGCAAGACAGCGGGGACGAGCAGTACTTC
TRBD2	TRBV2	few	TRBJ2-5	CASSGGTSGSQETQYF	TGTGCCAGCAGTGGTGGGACTAGCGGGTCCCAAGAGACCCAGTACTTC
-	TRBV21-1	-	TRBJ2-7	CASSKEVGKHNEQYF	TGTGCCAGCAGCAAGGAGGTCGGAAAACACAATGAGCAGTACTTC
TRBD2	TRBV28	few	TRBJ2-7	CASTRGGAYEQYF	TGTGCGAGCACCCGGGGGGGAGCCTACGAGCAGTACTTC
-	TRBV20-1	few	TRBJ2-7	CSARVGMGAGNSYEQYF	TGCAGTGCTAGAGTGGGGATGGGAGCAGGCAACTCCTACGAGCAGTACTTC
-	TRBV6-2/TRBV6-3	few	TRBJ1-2	CASSPRQGSYGYTF	TGTGCCAGCAGTCCGAGACAAGGATCGTATGGCTACACCTTC
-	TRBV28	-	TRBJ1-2	CASTASRGGGYTF	TGTGCCAGCACCGCTTCACGGGGGGGTGGCTACACCTTC
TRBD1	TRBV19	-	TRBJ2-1	CASSRGTGANEQFF	TGTGCCAGTAGTAGAGGGACAGGGGCCAATGAGCAGTTCTTC
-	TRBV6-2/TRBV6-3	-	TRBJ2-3	CASWHRVPTDTQYF	TGTGCCAGTTGGCACAGGGTGCCCACGGATACGCAGTATTTT
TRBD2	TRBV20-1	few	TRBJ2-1	CSARGLAGPVYEQFF	TGCAGTGCTCGGGGACTAGCGGGGCCCGTCTATGAGCAGTTCTTC
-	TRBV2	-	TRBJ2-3	CASQQYTDTQYF	TGTGCCAGCCAGCAGTACACAGATACGCAGTATTTT
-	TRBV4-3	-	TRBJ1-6	CASSQAVTGNSPLHF	TGCGCCAGCAGCCAAGCAGTCACCGGTAATTCACCCCTCCACTTT
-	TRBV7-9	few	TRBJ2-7	CASSSDGGPYEQYF	TGTGCCAGCAGCTCGGACGGCGGACCCTACGAGCAGTACTTC
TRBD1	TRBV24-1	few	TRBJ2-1	CATSEPWTKGQGRYNEQFF	TGTGCCACCAGTGAACCCTGGACGAAAGGACAGGGGAGATACAATGAGCAGTTCTTC
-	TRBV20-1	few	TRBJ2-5	CSARQGPETQYF	TGCAGTGCTAGACAGGGTCCGGAGACCCAGTACTTC
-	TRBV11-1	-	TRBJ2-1	CASAGGSYNEQFF	TGTGCCAGTGCGGGCGGCTCCTACAATGAGCAGTTCTTC
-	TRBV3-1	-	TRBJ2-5	CASSQVRGIQETQYF	TGTGCCAGCAGCCAAGTCCGGGGGATACAAGAGACCCAGTACTTC
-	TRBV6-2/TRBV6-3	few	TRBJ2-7	CASTTRVFQAETSYEQYF	TGTGCCAGCACCACCCGGGTGTTCCAAGCGGAGACCTCCTACGAGCAGTACTTC
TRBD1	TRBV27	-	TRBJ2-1	CASSTRQGQNEQFF	TGTGCCAGCAGTACCCGACAGGGGCAGAATGAGCAGTTCTTC
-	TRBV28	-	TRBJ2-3	CASSPRRGISDTQYF	TGTGCCAGCAGTCCACGCCGGGGCATTTCGGATACGCAGTATTTT
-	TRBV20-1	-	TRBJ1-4	CSARPPLERGGTNEKLFF	TGCAGTGCTAGACCGCCGTTGGAGAGGGGAGGAACTAATGAAAAACTGTTTTTT
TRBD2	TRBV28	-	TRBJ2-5	CASNTGTKGLAGGVAQYF	TGTGCCAGCAACACCGGGACGAAGGGACTAGCGGGGGGGGTCGCCCAGTACTTC
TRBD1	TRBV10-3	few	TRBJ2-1	CAISYRADRGTYNEQFF	TGTGCCATCAGTTATCGTGCCGACAGGGGCACCTACAATGAGCAGTTCTTC
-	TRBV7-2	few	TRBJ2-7	CASSLDLHGGYEQYF	TGTGCCAGCAGCTTAGATTTACACGGAGGTTACGAGCAGTACTTC